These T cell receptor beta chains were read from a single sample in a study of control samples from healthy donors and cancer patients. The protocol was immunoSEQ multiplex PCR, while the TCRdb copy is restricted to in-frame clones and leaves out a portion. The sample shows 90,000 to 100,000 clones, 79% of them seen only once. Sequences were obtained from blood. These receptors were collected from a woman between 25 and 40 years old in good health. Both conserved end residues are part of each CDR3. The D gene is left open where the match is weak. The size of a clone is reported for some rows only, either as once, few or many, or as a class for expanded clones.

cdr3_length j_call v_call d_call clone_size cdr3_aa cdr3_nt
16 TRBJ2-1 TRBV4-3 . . CASSQAYRVSYNEQFF TGCGCCAGCAGCCAGGCGTACAGGGTGTCCTACAATGAGCAGTTCTTC
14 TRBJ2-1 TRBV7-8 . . CASSFFRGDNEQFF TGTGCCAGCAGCTTTTTCCGAGGGGACAATGAGCAGTTCTTC
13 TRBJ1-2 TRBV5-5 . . CASSLQGDVGYTF TGTGCCAGCAGCCTCCAAGGGGACGTCGGCTACACCTTC
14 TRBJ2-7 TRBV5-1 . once CASSHDRISYEQYF TGCGCCAGCAGCCACGACAGGATCTCCTACGAGCAGTACTTC
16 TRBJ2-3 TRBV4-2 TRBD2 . CASSQGASGWGDTQYF TGTGCCAGCAGCCAAGGGGCTAGCGGGTGGGGAGATACGCAGTATTTT
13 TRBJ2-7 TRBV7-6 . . CASSLTQGYEQYF TGTGCCAGCAGCTTAACGCAGGGCTACGAGCAGTACTTC
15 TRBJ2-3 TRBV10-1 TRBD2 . CASSAQRGATDTQYF TGCGCCAGCAGTGCCCAGCGGGGGGCCACAGATACGCAGTATTTT
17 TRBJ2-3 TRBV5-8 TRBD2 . CASSLGLAGGSTDTQYF TGTGCCAGCAGCTTGGGACTAGCGGGGGGGAGCACAGATACGCAGTATTTT
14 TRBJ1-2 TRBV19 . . CASSITGSNYGYTF TGTGCCAGTAGTATTACGGGGTCAAACTATGGCTACACCTTC
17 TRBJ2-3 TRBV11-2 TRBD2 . CASSLDPSGGATDTQYF TGTGCCAGCAGCTTAGACCCCAGCGGGGGGGCCACAGATACGCAGTATTTT
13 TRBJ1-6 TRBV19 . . CASCMAVGSPLHF TGTGCCAGTTGTATGGCGGTTGGATCACCCCTCCACTTT
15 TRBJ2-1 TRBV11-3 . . CASSLPPPGYNEQFF TGTGCCAGCAGCTTACCCCCGCCGGGGTACAATGAGCAGTTCTTC
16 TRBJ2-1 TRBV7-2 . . CASSKWGQTTYNEQFF TGTGCCAGCAGCAAGTGGGGTCAGACCACCTACAATGAGCAGTTCTTC
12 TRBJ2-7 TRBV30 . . CAGRSSAYEQYF TGTGCCGGCCGGTCTTCTGCCTACGAGCAGTACTTC
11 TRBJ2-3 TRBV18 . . CASSPGDTQYF TGTGCCAGCTCACCAGGAGATACGCAGTATTTT
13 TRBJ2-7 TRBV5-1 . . CASSLSVLYEQYF TGCGCCAGCAGCTTGTCCGTTCTCTACGAGCAGTACTTC
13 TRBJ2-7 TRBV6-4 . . CAWEEGDPKEQYF TGTGCCTGGGAGGAGGGGGACCCTAAGGAGCAGTACTTC
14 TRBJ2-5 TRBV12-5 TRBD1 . CASQKQGAGETQYF TGTGCTAGCCAAAAACAGGGGGCAGGGGAGACCCAGTACTTC
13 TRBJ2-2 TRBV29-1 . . CSVDVGNTGELFF TGCAGCGTTGACGTCGGAAACACCGGGGAGCTGTTTTTT
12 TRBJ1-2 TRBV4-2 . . CASSSRNYGYTF TGTGCCAGCAGCTCTCGTAACTATGGCTACACCTTC
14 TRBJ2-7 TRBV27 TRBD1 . CASSIDRGKPEQYF TGTGCCAGCAGTATCGACAGGGGGAAACCCGAGCAGTACTTC
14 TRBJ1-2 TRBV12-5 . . CASGLSASPHGYTF TGTGCTAGTGGTTTGTCCGCTAGCCCCCATGGCTACACCTTC
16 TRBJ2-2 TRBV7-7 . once CASSPARGGHTGELFF TGTGCCAGCAGCCCTGCTAGGGGGGGACACACCGGGGAGCTGTTTTTT
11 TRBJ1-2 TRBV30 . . CALTMGRGYTF TGTGCCTTAACGATGGGTAGGGGCTACACCTTC
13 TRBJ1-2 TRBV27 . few CASSFPKVGGYTF TGTGCCAGCAGTTTTCCTAAGGTGGGTGGCTACACCTTC
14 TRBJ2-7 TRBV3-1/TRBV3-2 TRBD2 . CASSLLAGGPEQYF TGTGCCAGCAGCCTACTAGCGGGGGGGCCCGAGCAGTACTTC
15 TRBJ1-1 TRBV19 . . CASSPQTGGNTEAFF TGTGCCAGTAGTCCCCAGACAGGAGGGAACACTGAAGCTTTCTTT
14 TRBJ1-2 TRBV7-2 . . CASSLDPGTYGYTF TGTGCCAGCAGCTTAGATCCGGGAACCTATGGCTACACCTTC
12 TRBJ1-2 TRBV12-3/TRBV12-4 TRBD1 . CASSLRQGVYTF TGTGCCAGCAGTTTGCGTCAGGGGGTCTACACCTTC
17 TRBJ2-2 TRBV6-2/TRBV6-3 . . CASSYSRSGSRTGELFF TGTGCCAGCAGTTACTCCAGGTCAGGGTCGAGGACCGGGGAGCTGTTTTTT
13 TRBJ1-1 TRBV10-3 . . CAIRTEGVTEAFF TGTGCCATACGGACAGAAGGAGTCACTGAAGCTTTCTTT
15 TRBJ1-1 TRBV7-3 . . CASSPTAVGDTEAFF TGTGCCAGCAGCCCAACAGCGGTGGGGGACACTGAAGCTTTCTTT
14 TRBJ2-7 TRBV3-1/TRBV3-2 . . CASSLAVRAGEQYF TGTGCCAGCAGCCTCGCCGTGCGGGCGGGGGAGCAGTACTTC
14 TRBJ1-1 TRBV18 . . CASSPVSMNTEAFF TGTGCCAGCTCACCAGTCAGCATGAACACTGAAGCTTTCTTT
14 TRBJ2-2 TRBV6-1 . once CASSEYGVPGELFF TGTGCCAGCAGTGAATATGGGGTCCCCGGGGAGCTGTTTTTT
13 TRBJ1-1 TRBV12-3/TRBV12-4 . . CASRRGSNTEAFF TGTGCCAGCAGAAGGGGGTCGAACACTGAAGCTTTCTTT
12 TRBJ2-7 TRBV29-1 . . CSVYTSSYEQYF TGCAGCGTTTACACATCCTCCTACGAGCAGTACTTC
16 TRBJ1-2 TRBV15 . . CATSRDNQRYGYGYTF TGTGCCACCAGCAGAGATAATCAGCGCTATGGCTATGGCTACACCTTC
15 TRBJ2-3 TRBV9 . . CASSVSQAGPDTQYF TGTGCCAGCAGCGTATCACAGGCGGGCCCAGATACGCAGTATTTT
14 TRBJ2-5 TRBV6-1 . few CASSEASLQETQYF TGTGCCAGCAGTGAGGCCAGCCTCCAAGAGACCCAGTACTTC
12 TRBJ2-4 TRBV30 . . CAWRLAKNIQYF TGTGCCTGGCGTCTAGCCAAAAACATTCAGTACTTC
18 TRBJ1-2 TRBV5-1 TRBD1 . CASSLFVPGQGASYGYTF TGCGCCAGCAGCCTCTTTGTCCCGGGACAGGGGGCGAGCTATGGCTACACCTTC
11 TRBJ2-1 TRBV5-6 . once CASSFNNEQFF TGTGCCAGCAGCTTTAACAATGAGCAGTTCTTC
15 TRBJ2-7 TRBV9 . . CASSVGDGFSYEQYF TGTGCCAGCAGCGTAGGCGACGGCTTCTCCTACGAGCAGTACTTC
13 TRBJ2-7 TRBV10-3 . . CAISEDPTDEQYF TGTGCCATCAGTGAGGACCCGACAGACGAGCAGTACTTC
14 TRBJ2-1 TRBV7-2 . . CASSLMGGQDEQFF TGTGCCAGCAGCTTAATGGGGGGCCAGGATGAGCAGTTCTTC
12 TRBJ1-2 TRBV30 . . CAWSVGYYGYTF TGTGCCTGGAGTGTAGGGTACTATGGCTACACCTTC
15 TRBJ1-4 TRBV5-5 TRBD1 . CASSAGTGENEKLFF TGTGCCAGCAGTGCAGGGACAGGGGAAAATGAAAAACTGTTTTTT
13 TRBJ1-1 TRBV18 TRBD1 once CASSLPTGERAFF TGTGCCAGCTCACTCCCTACAGGGGAGAGGGCTTTCTTT
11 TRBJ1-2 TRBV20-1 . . CSGATPYGYTF TGCAGTGGCGCCACTCCTTATGGCTACACCTTC
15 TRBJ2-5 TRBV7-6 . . CASSLLSGIQETQYF TGTGCCAGCAGCTTACTATCGGGGATCCAAGAGACCCAGTACTTC
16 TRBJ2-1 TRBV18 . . CASSQILGFPYNEQFF TGTGCCAGCTCACAGATACTAGGCTTCCCCTACAATGAGCAGTTCTTC
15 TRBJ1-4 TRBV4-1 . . CASSQAGPGGEKLFF TGCGCCAGCAGCCAAGCTGGCCCGGGGGGAGAAAAACTGTTTTTT
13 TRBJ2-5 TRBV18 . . CASSPDGPGTQYF TGTGCCAGCTCACCGGACGGTCCGGGGACCCAGTACTTC
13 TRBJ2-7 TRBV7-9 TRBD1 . CASSPGQGNEQYF TGTGCCAGCAGCCCGGGACAGGGTAACGAGCAGTACTTC
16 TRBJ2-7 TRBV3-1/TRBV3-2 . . CASSQYAGAGAFEQYF TGTGCCAGCAGCCAATACGCGGGGGCGGGAGCTTTTGAGCAGTACTTC
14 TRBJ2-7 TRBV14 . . CASSEQGFSYEQYF TGTGCCAGCAGCGAACAGGGCTTCTCCTACGAGCAGTACTTC
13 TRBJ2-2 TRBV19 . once CASSIVDPGELFF TGTGCCAGTAGTATAGTAGACCCCGGGGAGCTGTTTTTT
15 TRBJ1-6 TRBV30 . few CAWRNEGDYLSPLHF TGTGCCTGGAGGAACGAAGGGGACTACCTTTCACCCCTCCACTTT